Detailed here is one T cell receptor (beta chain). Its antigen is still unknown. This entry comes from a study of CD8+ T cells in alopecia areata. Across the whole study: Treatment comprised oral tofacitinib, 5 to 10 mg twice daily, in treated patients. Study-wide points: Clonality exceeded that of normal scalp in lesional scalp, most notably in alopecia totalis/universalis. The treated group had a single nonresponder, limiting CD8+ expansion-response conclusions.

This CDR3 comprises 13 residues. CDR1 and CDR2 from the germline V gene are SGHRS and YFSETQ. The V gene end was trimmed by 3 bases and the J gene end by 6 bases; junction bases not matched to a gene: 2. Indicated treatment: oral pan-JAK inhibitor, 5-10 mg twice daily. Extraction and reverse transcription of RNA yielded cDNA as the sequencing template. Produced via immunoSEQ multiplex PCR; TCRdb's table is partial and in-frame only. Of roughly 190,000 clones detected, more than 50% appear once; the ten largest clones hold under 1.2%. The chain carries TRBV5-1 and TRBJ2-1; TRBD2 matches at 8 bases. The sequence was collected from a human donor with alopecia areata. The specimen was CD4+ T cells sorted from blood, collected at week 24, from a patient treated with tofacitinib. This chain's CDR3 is CASSSGLANEQFF. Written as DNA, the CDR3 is TGCGCCAGCAGCTCCGGACTAGCCAATGAGCAGTTCTTC.